A selection of T cell receptor beta chains follows, all from one sample in a study of blood T cell repertoires in COVID-19. Assay: immunoSEQ multiplex PCR; the TCRdb copy retains only in-frame clones and omits some. The data hold approximately 130,000 clones, with 75% to 90% observed a single time. Material for sequencing was peripheral blood. The receptors derive from a human donor in a cohort sampled during active COVID-19. The CDR3 runs from the conserved cysteine through the conserved F or W. A D gene is named only where the DNA matches it firmly. Clone size, where shown, is once, few, many, or a class for clones that have expanded.

TRBV7-9	TRBJ2-3	-	-	TGTGCCAGCAGCTTAGGGCCCGTTGCTAGCACAGATACGCAGTATTTT	CASSLGPVASTDTQYF
TRBV9	TRBJ1-5	-	-	TGTGCCAGCAGCGGAACAGATAGCAATCAGCCCCAGCATTTT	CASSGTDSNQPQHF
TRBV27	TRBJ2-3	-	TRBD2	TGTGCCAGCGAGGGACGGGAGGGCCGGGAAGATACGCAGTATTTT	CASEGREGREDTQYF
TRBV2	TRBJ2-1	-	TRBD1	TGTGCCAGCGGGGACAGGGCCGTCCTGTATGAGCAGTTCTTC	CASGDRAVLYEQFF
TRBV9	TRBJ2-2	few	TRBD1	TGTGCCAGCAGCGCAACACAGGGGATCGGCGGGGAGCTGTTTTTT	CASSATQGIGGELFF
TRBV7-9	TRBJ1-2	-	TRBD1	TGTGCCAGCAGCCGGACAGGCACCTATGGCTACACCTTC	CASSRTGTYGYTF
TRBV6-6	TRBJ1-6	-	-	TGTGCCAGTAAGGTAGGGGTGGGATCACCCCTCCACTTT	CASKVGVGSPLHF
TRBV6-5	TRBJ2-5	-	TRBD2	TGTGCCAGCAGCGCTGTGACTAGCGTGGTAGAGACCCAGTACTTC	CASSAVTSVVETQYF
TRBV7-2	TRBJ2-1	once	-	TGTGCCAGCAGCGCTACACTAGCTGACTCCTACAATGAGCAGTTCTTC	CASSATLADSYNEQFF
TRBV28	TRBJ2-5	-	-	TGTGCCAGCAGTTCCTTAGACCACAGGGAAGAGACCCAGTACTTC	CASSSLDHREETQYF
TRBV4-1	TRBJ1-1	-	-	TGCGCCAGCAGCCAAGGACAGTACAACACTGAAGCTTTCTTT	CASSQGQYNTEAFF
TRBV30	TRBJ1-1	few	-	TGTGCCTGGAGTTCAGACACTGAAGCTTTCTTT	CAWSSDTEAFF
TRBV19	TRBJ1-1	-	-	TGTGCCAGTAAGACCGACAGGTTGAACACTGAAGCTTTCTTT	CASKTDRLNTEAFF
TRBV5-4	TRBJ1-2	-	TRBD1	TGTGCCAGCAGCTTAGGGACAGCCTATGGCTACACCTTC	CASSLGTAYGYTF
TRBV18	TRBJ2-1	once	TRBD2	TGTGCCAGCTCACAGCTAGCGGGGGAATTATACAATGAGCAGTTCTTC	CASSQLAGELYNEQFF
TRBV12-3/TRBV12-4	TRBJ1-6	few	-	TGTGCCAGCAGTTTATCTCAGGGTTCACCCCTCCACTTT	CASSLSQGSPLHF
TRBV6-6	TRBJ2-6	-	TRBD1	TGTGCCAGCAGTCACCAGACAGGGCCTAACTCTGGGGCCAACGTCCTGACTTTC	CASSHQTGPNSGANVLTF
TRBV5-4	TRBJ2-2	-	-	TGTGCCAGCAGCTTGCGTCTCGGGGACACCGGGGAGCTGTTTTTT	CASSLRLGDTGELFF
TRBV14	TRBJ2-2	-	-	TGTGCCAGCAGCTTCCAGGGGTCTCCCGGGGAGCTGTTTTTT	CASSFQGSPGELFF
TRBV19	TRBJ1-2	-	-	TGTGCCAGTAGTATACAATCGGGATCCGGCGGCTACACCTTC	CASSIQSGSGGYTF
TRBV14	TRBJ2-1	-	-	TGTGCCAGCAGCCCCCGGGGAGTCGCTTACAATGAGCAGTTCTTC	CASSPRGVAYNEQFF
TRBV6-2/TRBV6-3	TRBJ2-3	-	-	TGTGCCAGCAGTTACTCCGGGGCGCAGTATTTT	CASSYSGAQYF
TRBV7-2	TRBJ2-3	-	-	TGTGCCAGCAGCAGAGCAGATACGCAGTATTTT	CASSRADTQYF
TRBV6-5	TRBJ1-2	few	TRBD1	TGTGCCAGCAGTTACTCGATTGGGGACAGGGGTGGCTACACCTTC	CASSYSIGDRGGYTF
TRBV28	TRBJ2-1	-	-	TGTGCCAGCAGCGCCGAAGGGAGTAGGGACAATGAGCAGTTCTTC	CASSAEGSRDNEQFF
TRBV30	TRBJ2-5	-	TRBD2	TGTGCCTGGAGTGTACCTAGCGGGAGGATCATTTCGCGAGAGACCCAGTACTTC	CAWSVPSGRIISRETQYF
TRBV13	TRBJ1-1	-	-	TGTGCCAGCAGCCGGGGGTGGGGCACTGAAGCTTTCTTT	CASSRGWGTEAFF
TRBV18	TRBJ1-5	-	TRBD1	TGTGCCAGCTCACCACCGGGACAGGGATGGCAGCCCCAGCATTTT	CASSPPGQGWQPQHF
TRBV5-1	TRBJ1-4	-	-	TGCGCCAGCAGCTCCTCAGGGCGCCCGGATGAAAAACTGTTTTTT	CASSSSGRPDEKLFF
TRBV7-2	TRBJ2-2	-	TRBD2	TGTGCCAGCAGAGAAGGCGGGAGATTGAACACCGGGGAGCTGTTTTTT	CASREGGRLNTGELFF
TRBV3-1/TRBV3-2	TRBJ1-1	-	-	TGTGCCAGCAGCCAAGTCGGACGGACGGTGCGGGGAGCTTTCTTT	CASSQVGRTVRGAFF
TRBV30	TRBJ2-6	-	-	TGTGCCTACAGGGAGTCTGGGGCCAACGTCCTGACTTTC	CAYRESGANVLTF
TRBV12-3/TRBV12-4	TRBJ2-3	-	-	TGTGCCAGCAGTTTACGGGTAAGAGATACGCAGTATTTT	CASSLRVRDTQYF
TRBV5-1	TRBJ1-5	-	-	TGCGCCAGCAGCCCCCGGGGGGACCCGGGCCAGCCCCAGCATTTT	CASSPRGDPGQPQHF
TRBV1	TRBJ2-1	-	-	TGCACCAGCAGCCCTTTTCGGTTCTTC	CTSSPFRFF
TRBV12-3/TRBV12-4	TRBJ2-2	-	-	TGTGCCAGCAGTTTTGGGCCCGGGGAGCTGTTTTTT	CASSFGPGELFF
TRBV5-1	TRBJ2-5	-	TRBD1	TGCGCCAGCAGCTCAAACTTAGGACAGGGAAGAGAGACCCAGTACTTC	CASSSNLGQGRETQYF
TRBV4-3	TRBJ2-3	-	TRBD2	TGCGCCAGCAGCCGCGCTAGCGGGGGCTCGTCAGATACGCAGTATTTT	CASSRASGGSSDTQYF
TRBV7-3	TRBJ2-3	-	TRBD2	TGTGCCAGCAGCCGTAGCGGGGGCAGCACAGATACGCAGTATTTT	CASSRSGGSTDTQYF
TRBV10-3	TRBJ2-2	-	-	TGTGCCATCGCGAGGAGGGCTGGAAAAAAAACCGGGGAGCTGTTTTTT	CAIARRAGKKTGELFF
TRBV5-6	TRBJ1-2	-	TRBD1	TGTGCCAGCAGCTTGAACAGGGGGGTCTATGGCTACACCTTC	CASSLNRGVYGYTF
TRBV19	TRBJ1-2	-	TRBD1	TGTGCCAGTAGCCGCGACAGGGTTGGTGGCTACACCTTC	CASSRDRVGGYTF
TRBV19	TRBJ2-5	-	TRBD1	TGTGCCAGTAGTATCAGGGGGAATTGGGATCAAGAGAGAGATCCCCAGTACTTC	CASSIRGNWDQERDPQYF
TRBV5-4	TRBJ1-2	-	-	TGTGCCAGCAGATTGATAGGGAAAGGGGTTGGCTACACCTTC	CASRLIGKGVGYTF
TRBV5-6	TRBJ2-1	-	TRBD1	TGTGCCAGCAGCTTGATACAGGGGGCGGACAATGAGCAGTTCTTC	CASSLIQGADNEQFF
TRBV7-2	TRBJ1-1	-	TRBD1	TGTGCCAGCAGCTTAGGTGGGACAGGGCGCGGGAACACTGAAGCTTTCTTT	CASSLGGTGRGNTEAFF
TRBV19	TRBJ1-3	-	-	TGTGCCAGTAGTATAGATCTCAATAGCGGAAACACCATATATTTT	CASSIDLNSGNTIYF
TRBV19	TRBJ1-1	-	-	TGTGCCAGTAGTTTTACAGGGAACACTGAAGCTTTCTTT	CASSFTGNTEAFF
TRBV19	TRBJ2-7	-	-	TGTGCCAGTAGTTTGGGACTGCTCTACGAGCAGTACTTC	CASSLGLLYEQYF